One sample yielded the 15 T cell receptor beta chains listed below, sequenced in a study of T cell changes during pregnancy in multiple sclerosis. The repertoire was sequenced with immunoSEQ multiplex PCR; TCRdb's copy has only in-frame clones and lacks some. The profile covers about 52,000 clones, with approximately 92% appearing a single time and about 0.25% taken by the ten largest. Sequencing used CD4+ T cells from peripheral blood mononuclear cells, obtained in the third trimester of pregnancy. The receptors shown here come from a female donor with multiple sclerosis, enrolled in a pregnancy study.

The chain recombines TRBV5-8 with TRBJ1-4, with 8 bases that match TRBD1. The CDR3 is 14 amino acids. CDR1 and CDR2 (germline): SGHTS, YDEGEE. With V trimmed by 7 bases and J by 5 bases, 7 bases remained unmatched. CDR3 region: CASYRQGWNEKLFF. In nucleotides, the CDR3 is TGTGCCAGCTACAGACAGGGGTGGAATGAAAAACTGTTTTTT.

The genes are TRBV7-9 and TRBJ1-2; D may be TRBD1 (6 bases). Germline V gene lookup returns CDR1 SEHNR and CDR2 FQNEAQ (reference sequence). V lost 4 bases and J lost 0, with 18 bases in between. The length of the CDR3 is 17 residues. CDR3 bases: TGTGCCAGCAGCTACGACCCGGGGGGGGCAGCTAACTATGGCTACACCTTC. This codes for CASSYDPGGAANYGYTF.

The chain links TRBV6-5 to TRBJ2-7; D is possibly TRBD2 (6 bases). This CDR3 contains 15 residues. Trimming pared 0 bases from V and 3 bases from J, leaving 12 bases between. Germline V gene data show CDR1 as MNHEY and CDR2 as SVGAGI. The CDR3 DNA sequence: TGTGCCAGCAGTTACTCGGTGGGAGGTAGCTACGAGCAGTACTTC. Residues: CASSYSVGGSYEQYF.

The V call is TRBV11-2, the J call TRBJ2-3, with D possibly matching TRBD2 (5 bases). CDR3 length: 14 amino acids. The germline V gene encodes CDR1 SGHAT and CDR2 FQNNGV. Trimming took 2 bases from V and 7 from J, leaving 13 bases between them. CDR3 DNA sequence: TGTGCCAGCAGCTTAAATAGCGAGATAAATACGCAGTATTTT. Amino acids: CASSLNSEINTQYF.

The rearrangement uses TRBV6-5 and TRBJ2-6, with a possible D match to TRBD1 (6 bases). Germline CDR1 and CDR2: MNHEY and SVGAGI. This CDR3 contains 14 residues. V lost 7 bases and J 3 bases, leaving 10 bases between the germline ends. The DNA for the CDR3 is TGTGCCAGCAACAGGGCCGGTGGGGCCAACGTCCTGACTTTC. Translated: CASNRAGGANVLTF.

This clone was seen only once. V is TRBV6-5 and J is TRBJ1-6; 9 bases agree with TRBD1. Germline loops: CDR1 MNHEY, CDR2 SVGAGI. V lost 6 bases, J lost 7 bases, and 4 bases stayed unmatched. The CDR3 is 14 amino acids. The CDR3 loop is CASRGTGKNSPLHF. The CDR3 bases are TGTGCCAGCAGGGGGACAGGGAAGAATTCACCCCTCCACTTT.

The V call is TRBV21-1, the J call TRBJ1-1; the D call TRBD1 from the table was never checked on the DNA. TRBV21-1 is tagged as a pseudogene. The CDR3 runs to 16 residues. CDR3 nucleotides: TGTGCCAGCAGCAAAGCTGGACAGGGAAGGGGGACTGAAGCTTTCTTT. Translation: CASSKAGQGRGTEAFF.

Comments on this clone: Compared with germline, one end of the junction differs, possibly owing to a read error. The J gene is TRBJ2-7, the V gene TRBV30; TRBD1 matches at 11 bases. In germline, CDR1 is GTSNPN, CDR2 SVGIG (reference sequence). The CDR3 is made up of 11 amino acids. Here the CDR3 reads CAWSDWDRGNF. The CDR3 DNA is TGTGCCTGGAGTGATTGGGACAGGGGGAACTTC.

The V gene is TRBV7-3, the J gene TRBJ1-4, with 8 bases that match TRBD1. The germline V gene encodes CDR1 SGHTA and CDR2 FQGTGA. This CDR3 is 13 amino acids long. With V trimmed by 8 bases and J by 8 bases, 7 bases remained unmatched. CDR3 sequence reads: CASAQGAGEKLFF. Here the CDR3 DNA reads TGTGCCAGCGCGCAGGGGGCGGGAGAAAAACTGTTTTTT.

The chain carries TRBV5-1 and TRBJ2-3; TRBD2 matches at 11 bases. V lost 0 bases to trimming and J lost 4 bases; unmatched junction nucleotides: 4. The germline V gene encodes CDR1 SGHRS and CDR2 YFSETQ. The length of the CDR3 is 16 residues. CDR3 sequence: CASSLDTSGRPDTQYF. DNA for the CDR3: TGCGCCAGCAGCTTGGATACTAGCGGGAGACCAGATACGCAGTATTTT.

The V and J genes are TRBV7-9 and TRBJ2-3; D is perhaps TRBD2 (6 bases). Trimming left V 0 bases short and J 2 bases short, with 15 bases between. This CDR3 region has 17 residues. Germline-derived CDR1 and CDR2 are SEHNR and FQNEAQ (reference sequence). This CDR3 is CASSLAGRRQITDTQYF. The CDR3 DNA follows: TGTGCCAGCAGCTTAGCTGGGAGGCGACAGATCACAGATACGCAGTATTTT.

V and J are TRBV5-1 and TRBJ2-2; possibly TRBD2 for D (6 bases). This CDR3 comprises 15 residues. V lost 2 bases and J lost 15, with 23 bases in between. Germline CDR1 SGHRS, CDR2 YFSETQ. CDR3 sequence reads: CASSFDQKGTPVLFF. The CDR3 DNA follows: TGCGCCAGCAGCTTTGATCAAAAAGGGACTCCTGTCTTGTTTTTT.

This chain connects TRBV7-9 to TRBJ1-2, with a possible D match to TRBD1 (5 bases). This CDR3 has 14 amino acids. Looked up from germline, CDR1 is SEHNR and CDR2 is FQNEAQ (reference sequence). V was trimmed by 2 bases and J by 4 bases, leaving 11 bases between them. CDR3 loop: CASSLQGAVYGYTF. As DNA, the CDR3 is TGTGCCAGCAGCTTACAAGGGGCCGTCTATGGCTACACCTTC.

V usage is TRBV30 and J usage is TRBJ2-1, with TRBD2 identical over 8 bases. Germline lookup yields CDR1 GTSNPN and CDR2 SVGIG (reference sequence). CDR3 length equals 15 residues. Trimming removed 5 bases from V and 4 bases from J; junction bases left unmatched: 10. The CDR3 loop reads CAWSGGAGGYNEQFF. For the CDR3, the DNA is TGTGCCTGGTCGGGGGGGGCGGGGGGTTACAATGAGCAGTTCTTC.

V gene TRBV6-5 combines with J gene TRBJ1-2, with unresolved D. Trimming left V 5 bases short and J 3 bases short, with 16 bases between. This CDR3 comprises 15 residues. The germline CDR1 and CDR2 sequences are MNHEY and SVGAGI. This CDR3 reads CASSTYRDRYYGYTF. The CDR3 nucleotides are TGTGCCAGCAGTACGTACCGGGATAGGTACTATGGCTACACCTTC.